These 6 T cell receptor beta chains were all obtained from the same sample, sequenced in a study of blood T cell dynamics during melanoma immunotherapy. TCRdb's table, derived via immunoSEQ multiplex PCR, lists solely in-frame clones and lacks some. The sample holds 9,900 or so clones, about 83% seen once. This sample's time point: pre-treatment baseline. Material: blood, obtained from a patient treated with checkpoint blockade. Receptor source: a human donor with melanoma.

The genes are TRBV4-2 and TRBJ1-5; the match to TRBD1 covers 12 bases. V dropped 0 bases and J dropped 6; count of bases not matched to a gene: 3. CDR3 length: 16 residues. Germline V gives CDR1 LGHNA, CDR2 YNFKEQ. Written as DNA, the CDR3 is TGTGCCAGCAGCCAAGAGGGACAGGGGGCAGTTCAGCCCCAGCATTTT. Its translation: CASSQEGQGAVQPQHF.

This chain uses TRBV6-5 with TRBJ2-1; D ambiguous. Germline CDR1 reads MNHEY; CDR2 reads SVGAGI. Between the trimmed V and J ends, which lost 5 bases and 6 bases, there was a span of 5 bases. The CDR3 sequence is 11 residues long. The CDR3 region has the DNA TGTGCCAGCAGTGAAGGCAATGAGCAGTTCTTC. Its protein product is CASSEGNEQFF.

This clone has more than one count but fewer than ten. V and J are TRBV7-2 and TRBJ2-5, with D maybe TRBD2 (7 bases). The V end lost 3 bases, the J end lost 5 bases, and 13 bases lay between the germline ends. CDR3 size: 14 residues. Germline assignment: CDR1 SGHTA and CDR2 FQGNSA. The CDR3 DNA follows: TGTGCCAGCAGCTTTGCGGGGGCAAGGGAGACCCAGTACTTC. Protein product: CASSFAGARETQYF.

V and J are TRBV6-5 and TRBJ2-7; 7 bases are a match to TRBD1. J was trimmed by 0 bases and V by 5 bases; bases with no gene match: 4. Per the germline V gene, CDR1 is MNHEY and CDR2 is SVGAGI. The CDR3 contains 14 residues. DNA of the CDR3: TGTGCCAGCAGTGAAGGGGACAGCTCCTACGAGCAGTACTTC. Residues: CASSEGDSSYEQYF.

This chain joins TRBV5-5 and TRBJ1-1; TRBD1 aligns across 7 bases. Trimming removed 3 bases from V and 0 bases from J; junction bases left unmatched: 11. This CDR3 comprises 17 residues. Germline assignment: CDR1 SGHKS and CDR2 YYEKEE (reference sequence). CDR3 region: CASSWGLSTGMNTEAFF. The CDR3 nucleotides read TGTGCCAGCAGCTGGGGGCTCTCGACAGGGATGAACACTGAAGCTTTCTTT.

The CDR3 here is CASSGASSGAKQYF. As DNA, the CDR3 is TGTGCCAGCAGTGGGGCTTCCTCAGGGGCCAAGCAGTACTTC. The V and J genes are TRBV2 and TRBJ2-7, with D tentatively TRBD1 (6 bases). The CDR3 covers 14 residues. Germline V lookup: CDR1 SNHLY, CDR2 FYNNEI. V was trimmed by 4 bases and J by 8 bases, leaving 18 bases between them.